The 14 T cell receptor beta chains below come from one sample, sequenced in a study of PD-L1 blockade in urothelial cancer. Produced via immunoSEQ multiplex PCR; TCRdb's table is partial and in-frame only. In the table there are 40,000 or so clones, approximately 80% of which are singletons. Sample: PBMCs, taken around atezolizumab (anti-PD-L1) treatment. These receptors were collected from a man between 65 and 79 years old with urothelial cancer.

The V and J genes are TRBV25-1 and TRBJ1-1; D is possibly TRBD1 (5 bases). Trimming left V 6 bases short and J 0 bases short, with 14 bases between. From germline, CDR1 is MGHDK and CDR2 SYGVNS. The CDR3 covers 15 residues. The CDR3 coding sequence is TGTGCCAGCAGGGGTAGGGGACTGTTGAACACTGAAGCTTTCTTT. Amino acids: CASRGRGLLNTEAFF.

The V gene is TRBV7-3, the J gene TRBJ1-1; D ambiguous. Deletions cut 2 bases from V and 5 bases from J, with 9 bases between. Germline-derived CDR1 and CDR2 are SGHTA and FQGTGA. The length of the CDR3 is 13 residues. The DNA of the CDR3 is TGTGCCAGCAGCTTATTGAGGGAAACTGAAGCTTTCTTT. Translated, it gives CASSLLRETEAFF. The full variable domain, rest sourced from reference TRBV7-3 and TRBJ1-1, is GAGVSQTPSNKVTEKGKYVELRCDPISGHTALYWYRQSLGQGPEFLIYFQGTGAADDSGLPNDRFFAVRPEGSVSTLKIQRTERGDSAVYLCASSLLRETEAFFGQGTRLTVV.

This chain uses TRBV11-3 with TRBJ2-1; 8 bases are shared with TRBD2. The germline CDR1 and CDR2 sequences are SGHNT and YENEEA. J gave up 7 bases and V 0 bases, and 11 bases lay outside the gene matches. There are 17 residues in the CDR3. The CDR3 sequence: CASSLEVTGGPLNEQFF. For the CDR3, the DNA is TGTGCCAGCAGCTTAGAGGTCACGGGAGGGCCGCTTAATGAGCAGTTCTTC.

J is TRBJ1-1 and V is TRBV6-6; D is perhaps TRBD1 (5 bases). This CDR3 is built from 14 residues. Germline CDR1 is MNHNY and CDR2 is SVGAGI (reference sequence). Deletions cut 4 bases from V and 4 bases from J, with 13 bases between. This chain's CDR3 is CASSSLGPSTEAFF. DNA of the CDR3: TGTGCCAGCAGTTCCCTGGGGCCGAGCACTGAAGCTTTCTTT.

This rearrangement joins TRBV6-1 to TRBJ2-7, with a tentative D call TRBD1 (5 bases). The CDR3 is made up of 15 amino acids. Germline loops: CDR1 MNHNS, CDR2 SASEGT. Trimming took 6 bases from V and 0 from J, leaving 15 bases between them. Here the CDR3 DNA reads TGTGCCAGCAGGGACAAGACAGATTTCTCCTACGAGCAGTACTTC. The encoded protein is CASRDKTDFSYEQYF.

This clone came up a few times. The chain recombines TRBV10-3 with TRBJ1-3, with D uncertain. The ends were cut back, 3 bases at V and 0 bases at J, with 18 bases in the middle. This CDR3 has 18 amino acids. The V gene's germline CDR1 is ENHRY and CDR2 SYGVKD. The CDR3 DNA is TGTGCCATCAGTGATCTAGAAAACTTGCGTCACTCTGGAAACACCATATATTTT. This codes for CAISDLENLRHSGNTIYF.

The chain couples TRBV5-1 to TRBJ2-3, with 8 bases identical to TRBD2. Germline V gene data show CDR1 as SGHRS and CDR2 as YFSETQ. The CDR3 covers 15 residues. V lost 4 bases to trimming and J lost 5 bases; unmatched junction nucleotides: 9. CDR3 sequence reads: CASSRRGGSGDTQYF. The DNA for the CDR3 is TGCGCCAGCAGCCGTCGGGGGGGCTCCGGAGATACGCAGTATTTT.

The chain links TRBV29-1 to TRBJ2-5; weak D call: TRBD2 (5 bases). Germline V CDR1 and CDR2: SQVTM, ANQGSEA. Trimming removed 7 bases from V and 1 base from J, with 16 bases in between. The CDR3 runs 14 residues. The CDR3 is CSAAIGVSQETQYF. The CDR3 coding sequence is TGCAGCGCCGCGATCGGGGTCAGCCAAGAGACCCAGTACTTC.

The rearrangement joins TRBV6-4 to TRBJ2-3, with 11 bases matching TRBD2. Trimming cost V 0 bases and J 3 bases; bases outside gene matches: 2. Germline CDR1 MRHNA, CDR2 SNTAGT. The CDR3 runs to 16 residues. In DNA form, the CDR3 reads TGTGCCAGCAGTGACTCTAGCGGGAGGGGAACAGATACGCAGTATTTT. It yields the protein CASSDSSGRGTDTQYF.

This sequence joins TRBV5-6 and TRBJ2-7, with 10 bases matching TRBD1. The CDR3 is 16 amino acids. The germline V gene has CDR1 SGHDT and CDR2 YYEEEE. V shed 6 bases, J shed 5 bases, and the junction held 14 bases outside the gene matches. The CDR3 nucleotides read TGTGCCAGCACAGACCGTGCGGGACAGGGGTTTCACGAGCAGTACTTC. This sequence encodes CASTDRAGQGFHEQYF.

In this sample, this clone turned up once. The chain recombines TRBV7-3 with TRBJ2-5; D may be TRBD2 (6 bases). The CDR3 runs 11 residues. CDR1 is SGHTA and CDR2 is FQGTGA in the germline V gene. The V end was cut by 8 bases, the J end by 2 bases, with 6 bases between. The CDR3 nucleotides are TGTGCCAGCGGGACTCAAGAGACCCAGTACTTC. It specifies CASGTQETQYF.

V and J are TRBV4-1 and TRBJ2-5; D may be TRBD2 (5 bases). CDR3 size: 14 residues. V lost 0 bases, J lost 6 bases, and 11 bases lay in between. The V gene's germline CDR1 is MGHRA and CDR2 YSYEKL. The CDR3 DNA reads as TGCGCCAGCAGCCAAGAAAGGTCGGGAAAGACCCAGTACTTC. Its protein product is CASSQERSGKTQYF.

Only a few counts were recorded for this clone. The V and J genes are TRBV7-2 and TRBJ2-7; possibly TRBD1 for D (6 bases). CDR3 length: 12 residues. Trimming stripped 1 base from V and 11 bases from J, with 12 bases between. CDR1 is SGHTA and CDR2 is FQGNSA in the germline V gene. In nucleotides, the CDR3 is TGTGCCAGCAGCTTAGGAGAGGGGGTGAAGTACTTC. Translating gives CASSLGEGVKYF.

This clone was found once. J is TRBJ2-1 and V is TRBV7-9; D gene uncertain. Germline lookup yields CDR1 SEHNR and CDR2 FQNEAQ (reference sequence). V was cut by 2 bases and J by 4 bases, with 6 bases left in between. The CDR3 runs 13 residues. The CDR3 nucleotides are TGTGCCAGCAGCTTAAGAGGTTACAATGAGCAGTTCTTC. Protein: CASSLRGYNEQFF.